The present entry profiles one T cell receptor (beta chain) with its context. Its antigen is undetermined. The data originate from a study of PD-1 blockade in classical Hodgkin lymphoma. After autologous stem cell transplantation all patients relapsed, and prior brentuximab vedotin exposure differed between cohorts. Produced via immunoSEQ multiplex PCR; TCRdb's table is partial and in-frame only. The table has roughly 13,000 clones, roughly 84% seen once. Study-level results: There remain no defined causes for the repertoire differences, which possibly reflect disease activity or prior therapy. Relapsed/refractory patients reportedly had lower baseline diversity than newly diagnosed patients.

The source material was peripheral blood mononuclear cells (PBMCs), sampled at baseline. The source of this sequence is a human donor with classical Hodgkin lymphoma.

Here the CDR3 DNA reads TGTGCCAGCAGCTTAAGCGGAGGGGGCAGGGTAGGGGAGACCCAGTACTTC. It yields the protein CASSLSGGGRVGETQYF. This rearrangement joins TRBV11-2 to TRBJ2-5, with D possibly being TRBD1 (7 bases). V was cut by 2 bases and J by 5 bases, with 21 bases left in between. The CDR3 covers 17 residues. Germline V gene data show CDR1 as SGHAT and CDR2 as FQNNGV. Full variable domain (missing parts from reference TRBV11-2 and TRBJ2-5): EAGVAQSPRYKIIEKRQSVAFWCNPISGHATLYWYQQILGQGPKLLIQFQNNGVVDDSQLPKDRFSAERLKGVDSTLKIQPAKLEDSAVYLCASSLSGGGRVGETQYFGPGTRLLVL.